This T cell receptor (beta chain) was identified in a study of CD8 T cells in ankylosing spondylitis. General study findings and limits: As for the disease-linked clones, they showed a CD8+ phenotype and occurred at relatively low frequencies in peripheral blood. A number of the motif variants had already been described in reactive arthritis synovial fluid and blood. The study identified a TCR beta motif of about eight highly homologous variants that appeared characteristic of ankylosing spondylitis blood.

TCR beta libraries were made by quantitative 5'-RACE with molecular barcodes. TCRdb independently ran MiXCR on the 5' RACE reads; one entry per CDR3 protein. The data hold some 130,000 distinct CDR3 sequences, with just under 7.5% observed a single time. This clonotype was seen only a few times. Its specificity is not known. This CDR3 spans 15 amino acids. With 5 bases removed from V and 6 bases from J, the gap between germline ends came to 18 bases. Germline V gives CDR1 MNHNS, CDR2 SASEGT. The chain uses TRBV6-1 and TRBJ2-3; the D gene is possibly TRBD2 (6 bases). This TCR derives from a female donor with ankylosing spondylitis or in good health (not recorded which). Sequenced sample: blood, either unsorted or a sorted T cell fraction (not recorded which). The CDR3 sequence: CASSRAAGLRDTQYF. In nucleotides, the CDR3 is TGTGCCAGCAGTCGGGCGGCGGGGTTACGGGATACGCAGTATTTT.